The present TCR beta chain was sequenced within a study of T-cell memory formation after mild COVID-19. Whole-study results and caveats: The authors did not confirm SARS-CoV-2 specificity of second-wave clones peaking day 37.

One entry per CDR3 protein results from TCRdb running MiXCR on the 5' RACE reads. The profile covers 450,000 or so distinct CDR3 sequences, with around a quarter appearing a single time and around an eighth taken by the ten largest. CDR1 is SGHNT, CDR2 YYREEE, per germline (reference sequence). The CDR3 covers 14 residues. The trim removed 4 bases at V and 6 bases at J, leaving 5 bases unmatched. This clonotype occurred a few times. The antigen is unknown. The chain couples TRBV5-4 to TRBJ2-1, with TRBD1 identical over 9 bases. This TCR was sampled from an adult woman who had mild COVID-19 (a few samples of this study predate the infection). Cell type and time point are not known. The sample comprised PBMCs or a T cell subset sorted from them (not recorded which). The CDR3 loop is CASSPQGAFNEQFF. The CDR3 coding sequence is TGTGCCAGCAGCCCACAGGGGGCTTTCAATGAGCAGTTCTTC. Full variable domain (missing parts from reference TRBV5-4 and TRBJ2-1): ETGVTQSPTHLIKTRGQQVTLRCSSQSGHNTVSWYQQALGQGPQFIFQYYREEENGRGNFPPRFSGLQFPNYSSELNVNALELDDSALYLCASSPQGAFNEQFFGPGTRLTVL.